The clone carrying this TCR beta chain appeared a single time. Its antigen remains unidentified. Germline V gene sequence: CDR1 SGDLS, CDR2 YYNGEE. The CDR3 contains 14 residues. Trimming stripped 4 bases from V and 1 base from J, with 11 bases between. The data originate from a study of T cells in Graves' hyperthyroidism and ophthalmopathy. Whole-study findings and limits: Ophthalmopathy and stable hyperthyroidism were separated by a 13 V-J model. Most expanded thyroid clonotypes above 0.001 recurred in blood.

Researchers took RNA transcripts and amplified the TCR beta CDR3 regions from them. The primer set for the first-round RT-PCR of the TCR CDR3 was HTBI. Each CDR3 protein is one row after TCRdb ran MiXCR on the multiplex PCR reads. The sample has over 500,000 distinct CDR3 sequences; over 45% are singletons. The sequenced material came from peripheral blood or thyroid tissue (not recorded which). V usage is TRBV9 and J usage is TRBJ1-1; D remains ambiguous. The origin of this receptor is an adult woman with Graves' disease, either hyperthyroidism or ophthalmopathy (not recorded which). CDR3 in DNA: TGTGCCAGCAGCCCCCGACTTCGGAACACTGAAGCTTTCTTT. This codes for CASSPRLRNTEAFF.